The present T cell receptor (beta chain) was sequenced within a study of Ad26.COV2.S vaccination and SARS-CoV-2 variants. General study findings and limits: Marked by substantial breadth, spike-specific CD8+ and CD4+ T cell responses were reportedly seen after vaccination. There was a possibility that the TCR breadth and depth analyses underestimated total T cell responses. Relative to placebo recipients, vaccine recipients exhibited elevated spike-specific TCR breadth.

On this clone itself: What it recognizes is unknown.

The length of the CDR3 is 15 residues. Germline CDR1 and CDR2: LNHDA and SQIVND (reference sequence). V gave up 5 bases and J gave up 4 bases; unmatched junction bases: 10. Data came from immunoSEQ multiplex PCR; TCRdb stores just in-frame clones and leaves some out. Among some 180,000 clones listed, approximately 88% were seen once. The receptor's source is a human donor who had recovered from COVID-19. V is TRBV19 and J is TRBJ1-2; TRBD1 matches at 7 bases. This specimen consisted of peripheral blood, obtained after recovery from COVID-19. The CDR3 spells CASSPLGTVGYGYTF. CDR3 DNA sequence: TGTGCCAGTAGTCCTCTCGGGACAGTCGGCTATGGCTACACCTTC.